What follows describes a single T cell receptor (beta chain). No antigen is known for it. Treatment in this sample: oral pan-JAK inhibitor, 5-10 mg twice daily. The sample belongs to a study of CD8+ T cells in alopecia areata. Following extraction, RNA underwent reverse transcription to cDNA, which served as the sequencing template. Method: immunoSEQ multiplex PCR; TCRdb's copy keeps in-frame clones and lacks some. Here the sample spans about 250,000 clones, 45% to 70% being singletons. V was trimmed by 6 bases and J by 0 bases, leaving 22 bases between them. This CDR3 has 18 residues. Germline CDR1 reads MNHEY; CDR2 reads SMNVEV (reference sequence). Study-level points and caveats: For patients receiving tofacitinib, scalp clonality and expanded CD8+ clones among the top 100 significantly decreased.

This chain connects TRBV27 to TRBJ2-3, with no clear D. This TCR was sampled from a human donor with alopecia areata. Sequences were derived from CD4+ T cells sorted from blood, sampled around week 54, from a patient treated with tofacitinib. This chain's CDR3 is CASSRLAAGASSTDTQYF. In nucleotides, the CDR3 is TGTGCCAGCAGCCGCCTGGCGGCTGGCGCTTCTAGCACAGATACGCAGTATTTT.